Below are 31 T cell receptor beta chains sequenced from a single sample in a study of response to subunit inactivated influenza vaccine. One entry per CDR3 protein, called by TCRdb with MiXCR from the RT-PCR reads. The sample has hundreds of thousands of distinct CDR3 sequences, about 12% seen once; the top ten hold roughly 10%. The sequences come from PBMCs from blood, collected on the day of vaccination. The receptors originated from a man aged 50 to 60 who received an inactivated influenza vaccine.

The chain has TRBV20-1 and TRBJ2-1, with 15 bases that match TRBD2. The CDR3 has 18 amino acids. V was pared by 5 bases and J by 6 bases, with 14 bases of the junction left unmatched. Germline loops: CDR1 DFQATT, CDR2 SNEGSKA (reference sequence). The CDR3 protein is CSAETPGLAGGQINEQFF. DNA for the CDR3: TGCAGTGCTGAGACGCCGGGACTAGCGGGAGGACAGATCAATGAGCAGTTCTTC.

The chain has TRBV9 and TRBJ2-1, with 11 nucleotides matching TRBD2. V lost 0 bases, J lost 2 bases, and 1 base stayed unmatched. CDR1 is SGDLS, CDR2 YYNGEE, per germline. This CDR3 is 16 amino acids long. CDR3 DNA: TGTGCCAGCAGCGTAGTAGCGGGAGGGGCCTACAATGAGCAGTTCTTC. Translation: CASSVVAGGAYNEQFF.

The V call is TRBV14, the J call TRBJ2-1, with TRBD2 matching over 11 bases. This CDR3 has 19 residues. Trimming at V came to 3 bases and at J to 3 bases, leaving 13 bases not matched to a gene. Germline loops: CDR1 SGHDN, CDR2 FVKESK. Written as DNA, the CDR3 is TGTGCCAGCAGCCACGTTAGCGGGAGGGCCCTTCAGTTCTACAATGAGCAGTTCTTC. Translating it yields CASSHVSGRALQFYNEQFF.

The J gene is TRBJ1-3, the V gene TRBV5-5; no definite D call. V was shortened by 4 bases and J by 2 bases, with 10 bases between the two germline ends. CDR1 and CDR2 from the germline V gene are SGHKS and YYEKEE (reference sequence). The CDR3 covers 14 residues. In nucleotides, the CDR3 is TGTGCCAGCAGCCCGGCAGGAGCTGGAAACACCATATATTTT. Encoded protein: CASSPAGAGNTIYF. Variable domain in full (rest from reference TRBV5-5 and TRBJ1-3): DAGVTQSPTHLIKTRGQQVTLRCSPISGHKSVSWYQQVLGQGPQFIFQYYEKEERGRGNFPDRFSARQFPNYSSELNVNALLLGDSALYLCASSPAGAGNTIYFGEGSWLTVV.

This clonotype was counted at least ten times. The rearrangement links TRBV2 to TRBJ2-7; 10 bases are shared with TRBD1. The junction had 9 bases not matched to a gene; V was cut back by 8 bases and J by 2 bases. The CDR3 sequence is 15 residues long. CDR1 and CDR2 (germline): SNHLY, FYNNEI. Written as DNA, the CDR3 is TGTGCCAGCCGAGAGTGGGACAGGGGACCCTACGAGCAGTACTTC. As protein: CASREWDRGPYEQYF.

In its sample, this clonotype was seen a few times. The V gene is TRBV20-1, the J gene TRBJ2-3; D ambiguous. Germline V gene lookup returns CDR1 DFQATT and CDR2 SNEGSKA (reference sequence). The CDR3 runs to 11 residues. Trimming removed 0 bases from V and 7 bases from J, with 5 bases in between. This chain's CDR3 is CSARDINTQYF. The CDR3 nucleotides read TGCAGTGCTAGAGATATTAATACGCAGTATTTT.

V gene TRBV21-1 combines with J gene TRBJ2-3; TRBD2 is the table's D call and was not checked against the DNA. TRBV21-1 is assigned pseudogene status. This CDR3 contains 13 residues. CDR3 region: CAGREIVGDTQYF. The CDR3 DNA reads TGTGCCGGAAGGGAGATCGTAGGAGATACGCAGTATTTT.

V gene TRBV12-3 or TRBV12-4 combines with J gene TRBJ2-1; D unresolved. V lost 3 bases and J 9 bases, leaving 12 bases between the germline ends. The CDR3 contains 13 residues. CDR3 protein: CASSFLGNIEQFF. For the CDR3, the DNA is TGTGCCAGCAGTTTTTTAGGTAACATTGAGCAGTTCTTC.

This clonotype has more than one count but fewer than ten. The rearrangement links TRBV20-1 to TRBJ2-1, with 8 bases matching TRBD2. From germline, CDR1 is DFQATT and CDR2 SNEGSKA (reference sequence). V lost 0 bases to trimming and J lost 3 bases; unmatched junction nucleotides: 4. This CDR3 comprises 15 residues. In DNA form, the CDR3 reads TGCAGTGCTAGAGATTTAGCGGGGTTCTACAATGAGCAGTTCTTC. It is translated as CSARDLAGFYNEQFF.

The J gene is TRBJ2-2, the V gene TRBV29-1; 11 positions agree with TRBD1. The CDR3 is 14 residues long. With 7 bases clipped from V and 6 bases from J, the junction kept 7 bases outside the gene matches. CDR1 is SQVTM, CDR2 ANQGSEA, per germline. CDR3 in DNA: TGCAGCGCGACGGACAGGGGGCTGGCCGGGGAGCTGTTTTTT. Translating it yields CSATDRGLAGELFF.

The CDR3 spells CASSLVATSGGDDTQYF. CDR3 bases: TGTGCCAGCAGCTTAGTTGCGACTAGCGGGGGGGACGATACGCAGTATTTT. V and J are TRBV7-2 and TRBJ2-3; 14 nucleotides match TRBD2. Germline loops: CDR1 SGHTA, CDR2 FQGNSA. The CDR3 spans 17 residues. Unmatched junction bases numbered 6, after V lost 1 base and J lost 6 bases.

A few counts support this clonotype. This chain joins TRBV12-3 or TRBV12-4 and TRBJ2-7, with D possibly TRBD1 on 5 matching bases. The CDR3 length is 14 residues. V was shortened by 1 base and J by 3 bases, with 10 bases between the two germline ends. The CDR3 sequence: CASSLGSGNYEQYF. DNA for the CDR3: TGTGCCAGCAGTTTAGGGTCAGGGAACTACGAGCAGTACTTC.

The chain has TRBV7-8 and TRBJ2-1, with a weak D call TRBD2 (5 bases). Trimming pared 4 bases from V and 5 bases from J, leaving 12 bases between. Germline assignment: CDR1 SGHVS and CDR2 FQNEAQ. The CDR3 runs 14 residues. CDR3 loop: CASSSQRRNNEQFF. The DNA for the CDR3 is TGTGCCAGCAGCTCACAAAGGAGGAACAATGAGCAGTTCTTC.

In its sample, this clonotype was seen a few times. The gene calls are TRBV15 and TRBJ2-3; 8 bases are a match to TRBD2. The germline gives CDR1 LNHNV, CDR2 YYDKDF (reference sequence). The V gene end was trimmed by 1 base and the J gene end by 4 bases; junction bases not matched to a gene: 7. There are 16 residues in the CDR3. The CDR3 region has the DNA TGTGCCACCAGCAGAGGACTAGCGTTCGGCTCAGATACGCAGTATTTT. This codes for CATSRGLAFGSDTQYF.

The chain combines TRBV5-1 with TRBJ2-5; 14 bases line up with TRBD2. The CDR3 runs 17 residues. Germline lookup yields CDR1 SGHRS and CDR2 YFSETQ. Trimming cost V 3 bases and J 5 bases; bases outside gene matches: 9. CDR3 loop: CASSSRRTSGGLETQYF. In nucleotides, the CDR3 is TGCGCCAGCAGCTCCCGTAGGACTAGCGGGGGGTTGGAGACCCAGTACTTC.

This clonotype turned up a few times. This rearrangement joins TRBV5-1 to TRBJ2-1, with unresolved D. The CDR3 covers 14 residues. V lost 2 bases, J lost 5 bases, and 11 bases lay in between. Per the germline V gene, CDR1 is SGHRS and CDR2 is YFSETQ. The CDR3 nucleotides are TGCGCCAGCAGCTTACCTGGAGCCAACAATGAGCAGTTCTTC. It is translated as CASSLPGANNEQFF. The variable domain in full, with the rest retrieved from reference TRBV5-1 and TRBJ2-1, is KAGVTQTPRYLIKTRGQQVTLSCSPISGHRSVSWYQQTPGQGLQFLFEYFSETQRNKGNFPGRFSGRQFSNSRSEMNVSTLELGDSALYLCASSLPGANNEQFFGPGTRLTVL.

The rearrangement uses TRBV18 and TRBJ2-7; tentatively, D is TRBD1 (5 bases). The V end lost 1 base, the J end lost 2 bases, and 9 bases lay between the germline ends. There are 14 residues in the CDR3. Germline V gives CDR1 KGHSH, CDR2 LQKENI. CDR3 residues: CASSPRQPPYEQYF. In nucleotides, the CDR3 is TGTGCCAGCTCACCACGACAGCCTCCCTACGAGCAGTACTTC.

This clonotype rates as medium-sized. The V call is TRBV12-3 or TRBV12-4, the J call TRBJ2-1; no definite D call. V was pared by 6 bases and J by 6 bases, with 9 bases between. There are 12 residues in the CDR3. CDR3 sequence reads: CASSPPGNEQFF. CDR3 DNA: TGTGCCAGCAGCCCCCCAGGCAATGAGCAGTTCTTC.

The chain links TRBV11-3 to TRBJ2-2; the match to TRBD1 covers 9 bases. The trim removed 0 bases at V and 4 bases at J, leaving 0 bases unmatched. In germline, CDR1 is SGHNT, CDR2 YENEEA. CDR3 size: 15 residues. This CDR3 is CASSLEQGATGELFF. The CDR3 coding sequence is TGTGCCAGCAGCTTAGAACAGGGGGCCACCGGGGAGCTGTTTTTT.

The V and J genes are TRBV5-4 and TRBJ2-2; TRBD1 is a possible D gene (5 bases). Trimming took 1 base from V and 6 from J, leaving 10 bases between them. Germline V lookup: CDR1 SGHNT, CDR2 YYREEE (reference sequence). This CDR3 has 14 residues. Here the CDR3 reads CASSLQGSAGELFF. The CDR3 coding sequence is TGTGCCAGCAGCTTGCAGGGTTCGGCCGGGGAGCTGTTTTTT.

The J gene is TRBJ1-2, the V gene TRBV20-1; weak D call: TRBD1 (5 bases). Germline CDR1 reads DFQATT; CDR2 reads SNEGSKA (reference sequence). The V gene lost 6 bases and the J gene lost 5 bases, with 7 bases spanning the gap. This CDR3 comprises 10 residues. DNA for the CDR3: TGCAGTGCCAGGGCATATGGCTACACCTTC. Its protein is CSARAYGYTF.

This clonotype came up a few times. This sequence joins TRBV3-1 and TRBJ2-7, with 9 bases matching TRBD1. The J segment lost 3 bases and the V segment lost 0 bases, leaving 3 bases of the junction unmatched. The CDR3 totals 15 residues. The V gene's germline CDR1 is LGHDT and CDR2 YNNKEL (reference sequence). CDR3 amino acids: CASSQEGQGVYEQYF. In nucleotides, the CDR3 is TGTGCCAGCAGCCAAGAGGGACAGGGAGTCTACGAGCAGTACTTC.

This clonotype was seen only a few times. The gene calls are TRBV27 and TRBJ2-5; D is possibly TRBD2 (6 bases). The CDR3 loop spans 13 amino acids. Germline CDR1 and CDR2: MNHEY and SMNVEV (reference sequence). V lost 7 bases to trimming and J lost 4 bases, with 13 bases between them. In nucleotides, the CDR3 is TGTGCCAGCAACCGGGCGGAGGGAGAGACCCAGTACTTC. Encoded protein: CASNRAEGETQYF.

This clonotype was detected only a few times. The chain joins TRBV12-3 or TRBV12-4 to TRBJ2-7; D gene uncertain. V was cut by 5 bases and J by 2 bases, with 10 bases left in between. The CDR3 is 13 residues long. The CDR3 here is CASSRRIPYEQYF. Written as DNA, the CDR3 is TGTGCCAGCAGTCGCAGGATCCCCTACGAGCAGTACTTC.

This chain connects TRBV12-3 or TRBV12-4 to TRBJ2-3; D may be TRBD2 (6 bases). V was cut by 6 bases and J by 5 bases, with 18 bases left in between. The CDR3 covers 15 residues. Written as DNA, the CDR3 is TGTGCCAGCAGCAATCATTACGGGGGTGGAGATACGCAGTATTTT. It yields the protein CASSNHYGGGDTQYF.

The V gene is TRBV5-1, the J gene TRBJ2-3, with TRBD1 as a possible D gene (6 bases). Per germline, CDR1 SGHRS and CDR2 YFSETQ. V lost 1 base, J lost 2 bases, and 11 bases lay in between. The CDR3 spans 15 residues. CDR3: CASSLQGILTDTQYF. CDR3 DNA sequence: TGCGCCAGCAGCTTGCAGGGGATCCTCACAGATACGCAGTATTTT.

This clonotype was seen a handful of times. The V gene is TRBV24-1, the J gene TRBJ1-5; TRBD1 might be the D (5 bases). The V gene's germline CDR1 is KGHDR and CDR2 SFDVKD. V shed 4 bases and J shed 5 bases, with 11 bases lying between them. The CDR3 totals 14 residues. The CDR3 here is CATSESDKDQPQHF. The CDR3, as DNA: TGTGCCACCAGTGAGTCGGACAAAGATCAGCCCCAGCATTTT.

This clonotype was seen many times. The CDR3 DNA reads as TGCGCCAGCAGCCGCACACAGGGGGCGTACGAGCAGTACTTC. This encodes CASSRTQGAYEQYF. The gene calls are TRBV5-1 and TRBJ2-7; 9 bases are a match to TRBD1. This CDR3 region has 14 residues. V lost 4 bases to trimming and J lost 4 bases; unmatched junction nucleotides: 6. CDR1 and CDR2 from the germline V gene are SGHRS and YFSETQ.

The chain couples TRBV28 to TRBJ2-1; D is uncertain. Germline CDR1 is MDHEN and CDR2 is SYDVKM. The CDR3 is 12 residues long. With 6 bases removed from V and 10 bases from J, the gap between germline ends came to 13 bases. The chain's CDR3 is CASRPLLREQFF. CDR3 coding DNA: TGTGCCAGCAGGCCCTTACTACGAGAGCAGTTCTTC. The full variable domain, with the rest looked up from reference TRBV28 and TRBJ2-1, is DVKVTQSSRYLVKRTGEKVFLECVQDMDHENMFWYRQDPGLGLRLIYFSYDVKMKEKGDIPEGYSVSREKKERFSLILESASTNQTSMYLCASRPLLREQFFGPGTRLTVL.

This clonotype was counted many times. The chain has TRBV5-1 and TRBJ2-1; the match to TRBD2 covers 12 bases. CDR1 SGHRS and CDR2 YFSETQ come from the germline V gene. V was pared by 5 bases and J by 1 base, with 4 bases of the junction left unmatched. This CDR3 has 16 residues. CDR3 in DNA: TGCGCCAGCAGTGGGACTAGCGGGCGTTCCTACAATGAGCAGTTCTTC. This gives the protein CASSGTSGRSYNEQFF.

J is TRBJ2-1 and V is TRBV6-4; 11 nucleotides line up with TRBD2. The V and J ends lost 7 bases and 6 bases, in that order; junction bases with no gene match: 11. The CDR3 runs to 16 residues. Germline CDR1 and CDR2: MRHNA and SNTAGT. Here the CDR3 DNA reads TGTGCCAGCACCTCACGCGGACTAGCGGGTGGCAATGAGCAGTTCTTC. Translated, it gives CASTSRGLAGGNEQFF.